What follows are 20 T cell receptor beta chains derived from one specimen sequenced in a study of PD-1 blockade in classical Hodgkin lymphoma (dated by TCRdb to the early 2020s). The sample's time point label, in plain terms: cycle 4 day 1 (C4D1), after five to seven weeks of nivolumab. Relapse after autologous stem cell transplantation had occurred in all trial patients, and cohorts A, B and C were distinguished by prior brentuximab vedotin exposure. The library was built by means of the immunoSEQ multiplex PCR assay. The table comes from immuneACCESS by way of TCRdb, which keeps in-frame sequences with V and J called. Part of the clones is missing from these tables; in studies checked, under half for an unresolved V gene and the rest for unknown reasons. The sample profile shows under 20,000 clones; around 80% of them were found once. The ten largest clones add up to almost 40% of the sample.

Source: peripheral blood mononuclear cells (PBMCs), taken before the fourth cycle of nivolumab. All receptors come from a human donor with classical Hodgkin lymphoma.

CDR3 protein: CASSLFSNTEAFF. For the CDR3, the DNA is TGTGCCAGCAGCTTGTTCTCCAACACTGAAGCTTTCTTT. The rearrangement uses TRBV7-6 and TRBJ1-1; D gene unclear. Trimming stripped 3 bases from V and 2 bases from J, with 7 bases between. The germline CDR1 and CDR2 sequences are SGHVS and FNYEAQ. The CDR3 has 13 residues.

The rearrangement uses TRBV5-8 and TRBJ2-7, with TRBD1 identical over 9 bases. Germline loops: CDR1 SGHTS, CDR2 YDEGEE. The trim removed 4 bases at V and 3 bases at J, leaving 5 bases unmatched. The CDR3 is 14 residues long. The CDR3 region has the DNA TGTGCCAGCAGCCGGACAGGGGCCAACTACGAGCAGTACTTC. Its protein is CASSRTGANYEQYF.

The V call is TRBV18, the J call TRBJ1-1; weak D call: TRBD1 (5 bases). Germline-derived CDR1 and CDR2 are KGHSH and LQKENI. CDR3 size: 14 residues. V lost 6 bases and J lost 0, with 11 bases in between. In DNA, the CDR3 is TGTGCCAGCTCCGACAGATTCATGAACACTGAAGCTTTCTTT. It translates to CASSDRFMNTEAFF.

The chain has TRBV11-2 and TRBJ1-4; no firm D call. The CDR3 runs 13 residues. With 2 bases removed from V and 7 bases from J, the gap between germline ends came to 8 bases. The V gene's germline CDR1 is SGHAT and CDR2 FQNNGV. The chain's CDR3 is CASSLWSGEKLFF. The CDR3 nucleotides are TGTGCCAGCAGCTTATGGAGCGGTGAAAAACTGTTTTTT.

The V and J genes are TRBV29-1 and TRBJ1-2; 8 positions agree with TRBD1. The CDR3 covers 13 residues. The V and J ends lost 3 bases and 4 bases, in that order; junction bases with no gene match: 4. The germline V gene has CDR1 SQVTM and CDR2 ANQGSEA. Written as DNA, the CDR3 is TGCAGCGTTGATGTGGACAGGGCCTATGGCTACACCTTC. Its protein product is CSVDVDRAYGYTF.

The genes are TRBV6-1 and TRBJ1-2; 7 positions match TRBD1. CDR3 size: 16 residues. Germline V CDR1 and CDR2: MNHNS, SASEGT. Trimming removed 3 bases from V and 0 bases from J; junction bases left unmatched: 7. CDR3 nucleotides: TGTGCCAGCAGTGAGGGACAGTTCTCAGCTAACTATGGCTACACCTTC. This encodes CASSEGQFSANYGYTF.

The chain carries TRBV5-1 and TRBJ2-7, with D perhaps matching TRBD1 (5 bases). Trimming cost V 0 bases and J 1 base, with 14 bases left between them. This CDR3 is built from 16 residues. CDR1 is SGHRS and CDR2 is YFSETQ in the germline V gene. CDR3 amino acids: CASSLVDRTLSYEQYF. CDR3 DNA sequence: TGCGCCAGCAGCTTGGTGGATCGGACATTATCCTACGAGCAGTACTTC.

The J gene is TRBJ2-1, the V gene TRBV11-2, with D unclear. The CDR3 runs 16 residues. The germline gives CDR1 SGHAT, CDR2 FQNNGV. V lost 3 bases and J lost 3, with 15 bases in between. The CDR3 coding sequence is TGTGCCAGCAGCTTCGGACCAGAGAGCTTCTACAATGAGCAGTTCTTC. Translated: CASSFGPESFYNEQFF.

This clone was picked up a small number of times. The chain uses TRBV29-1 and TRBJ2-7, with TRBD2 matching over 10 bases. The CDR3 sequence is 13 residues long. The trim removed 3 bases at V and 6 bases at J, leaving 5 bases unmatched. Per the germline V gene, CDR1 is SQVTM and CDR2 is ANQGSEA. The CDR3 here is CSVDLAGESEQYF. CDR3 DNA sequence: TGCAGCGTTGACCTAGCGGGAGAGTCCGAGCAGTACTTC.

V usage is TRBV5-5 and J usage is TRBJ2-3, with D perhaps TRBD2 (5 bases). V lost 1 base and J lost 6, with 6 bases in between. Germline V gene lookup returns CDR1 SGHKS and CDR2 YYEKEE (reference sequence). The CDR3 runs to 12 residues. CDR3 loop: CASSLTGDTQYF. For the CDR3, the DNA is TGTGCCAGCAGCTTGACGGGGGATACGCAGTATTTT.

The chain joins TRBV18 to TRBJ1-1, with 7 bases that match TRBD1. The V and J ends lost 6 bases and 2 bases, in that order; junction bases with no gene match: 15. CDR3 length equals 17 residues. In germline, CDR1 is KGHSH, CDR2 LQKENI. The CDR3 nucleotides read TGTGCCAGCTCTTACCTGGGACAGACTATTCAAAACACTGAAGCTTTCTTT. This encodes CASSYLGQTIQNTEAFF.

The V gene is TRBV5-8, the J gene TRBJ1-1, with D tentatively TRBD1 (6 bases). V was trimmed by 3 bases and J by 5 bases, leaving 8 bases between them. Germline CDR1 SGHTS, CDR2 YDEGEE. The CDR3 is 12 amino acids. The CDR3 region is CASSSGATEAFF. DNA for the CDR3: TGTGCCAGCAGCTCAGGGGCTACTGAAGCTTTCTTT.

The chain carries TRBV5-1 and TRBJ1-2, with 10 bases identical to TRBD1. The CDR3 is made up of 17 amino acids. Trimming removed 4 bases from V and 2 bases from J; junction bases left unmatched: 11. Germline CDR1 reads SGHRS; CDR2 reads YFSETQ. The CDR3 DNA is TGCGCCAGCAGCCTTATAACCGGGACAGGGGCCAACTATGGCTACACCTTC. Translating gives CASSLITGTGANYGYTF.

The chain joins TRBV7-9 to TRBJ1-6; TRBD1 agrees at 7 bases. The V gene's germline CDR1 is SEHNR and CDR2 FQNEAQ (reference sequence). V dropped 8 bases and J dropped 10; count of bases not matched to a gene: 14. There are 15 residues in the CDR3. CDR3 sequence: CASGIRQGLESPLHF. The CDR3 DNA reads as TGTGCCAGCGGGATTCGACAGGGACTGGAATCACCCCTCCACTTT.

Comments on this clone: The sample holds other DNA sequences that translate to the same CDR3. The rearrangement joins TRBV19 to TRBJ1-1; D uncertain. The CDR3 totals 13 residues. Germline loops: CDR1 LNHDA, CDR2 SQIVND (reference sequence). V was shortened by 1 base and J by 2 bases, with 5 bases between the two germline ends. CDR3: CASSIVQNTEAFF. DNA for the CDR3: TGTGCCAGTAGTATAGTACAAAACACTGAAGCTTTCTTT.

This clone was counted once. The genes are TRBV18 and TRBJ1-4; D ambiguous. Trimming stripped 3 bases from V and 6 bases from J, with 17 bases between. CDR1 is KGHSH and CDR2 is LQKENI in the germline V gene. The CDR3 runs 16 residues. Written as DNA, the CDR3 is TGTGCCAGCTCACCCCGGGGTCCCCCAATGGATGAAAAACTGTTTTTT. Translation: CASSPRGPPMDEKLFF.

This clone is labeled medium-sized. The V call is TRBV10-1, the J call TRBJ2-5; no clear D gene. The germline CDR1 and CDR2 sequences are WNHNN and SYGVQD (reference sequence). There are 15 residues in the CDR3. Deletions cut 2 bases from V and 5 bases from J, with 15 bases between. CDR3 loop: CASSENKGYGETQYF. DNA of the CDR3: TGCGCCAGCAGTGAGAACAAGGGATATGGGGAGACCCAGTACTTC.

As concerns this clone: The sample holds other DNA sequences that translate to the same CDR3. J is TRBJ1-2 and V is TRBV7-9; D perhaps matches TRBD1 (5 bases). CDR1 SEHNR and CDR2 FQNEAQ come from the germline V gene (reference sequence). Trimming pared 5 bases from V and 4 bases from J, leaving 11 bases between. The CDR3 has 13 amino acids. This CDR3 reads CASSLTGPYGYTF. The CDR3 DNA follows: TGTGCCAGCAGCCTTACAGGCCCCTATGGCTACACCTTC.

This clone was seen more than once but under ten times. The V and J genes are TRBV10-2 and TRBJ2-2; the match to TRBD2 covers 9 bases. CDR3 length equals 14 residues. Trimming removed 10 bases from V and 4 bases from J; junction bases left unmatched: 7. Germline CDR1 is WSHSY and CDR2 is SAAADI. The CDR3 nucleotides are TGCGCCACCCAGGGACTAGCACCCACCGGGGAGCTGTTTTTT. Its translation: CATQGLAPTGELFF.

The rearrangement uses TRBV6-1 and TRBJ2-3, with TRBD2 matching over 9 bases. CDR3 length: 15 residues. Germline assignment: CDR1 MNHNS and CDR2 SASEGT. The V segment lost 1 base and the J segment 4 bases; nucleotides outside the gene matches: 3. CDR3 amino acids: CASSEVAGGPDTQYF. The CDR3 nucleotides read TGTGCCAGCAGTGAAGTGGCGGGGGGGCCAGATACGCAGTATTTT.